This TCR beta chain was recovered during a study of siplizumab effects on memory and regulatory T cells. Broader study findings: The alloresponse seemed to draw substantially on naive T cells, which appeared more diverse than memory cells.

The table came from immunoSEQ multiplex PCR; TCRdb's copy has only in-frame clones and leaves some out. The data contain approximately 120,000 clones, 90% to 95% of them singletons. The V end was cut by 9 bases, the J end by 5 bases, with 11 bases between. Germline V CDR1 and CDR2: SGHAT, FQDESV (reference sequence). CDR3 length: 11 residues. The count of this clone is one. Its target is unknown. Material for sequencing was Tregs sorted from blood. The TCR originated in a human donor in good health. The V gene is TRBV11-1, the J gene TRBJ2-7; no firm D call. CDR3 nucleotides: TGTGCCAGTTCGCTCAGCCACGAGCAGTACTTC. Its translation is CASSLSHEQYF.